Listed below are T cell receptor beta chains from one sample, sequenced in a study of CXCR3-negative and CXCR3-positive naive CD8 T cells. From its re-call of the 5' RACE reads, TCRdb lists each CDR3 protein once, without DNA. This table lists 150,000 or so distinct CDR3 sequences. Source material: naive CXCR3+ CD8+ T cells from blood. The receptors here all came from a human donor in good health. Some clones in this sample may be carry-over from other donors' samples. Both conserved end residues are part of each CDR3.

>TRBJ2-1|TRBV4-1
CASSQAQREANEQFF
>TRBJ2-2|TRBV11-2
CASSPGRGTGELFF
>TRBJ1-1|TRBV20-1
CSARANREALNTEAFF
>TRBJ2-7|TRBV2
CASSEGLGGYEQYF
>TRBJ1-1|TRBV20-1
CSALPPGQVTNTEAFF
>TRBJ2-7|TRBV19
CATGQGAREQYF
>TRBJ2-7|TRBV29-1
CSVDSGSSYEQYF
>TRBJ2-7|TRBV29-1
CSVRVAGGEQYF
>TRBJ2-2|TRBV15
CATSRVKHTGELFF
>TRBJ2-7|TRBV19
CASSIMAGLLYEQYF
>TRBJ2-2|TRBV9
CASSVEGRGPGRDTGELFF
>TRBJ1-2|TRBV5-1
CASRGDEAYGYTF
>TRBJ2-3|TRBV27
CASSRGLAGSTDTQYF
>TRBJ1-1|TRBV5-1
CASSLVQVSTEAFF
>TRBJ2-3|TRBV29-1
CSVDGSGLKTFTDTQYF
>TRBJ2-5|TRBV7-9
CASSLPREETQYF
>TRBJ2-3|TRBV6-6
CASSYSPGGADTQYF
>TRBJ1-1|TRBV19
CASTFQGGTEAFF
>TRBJ2-2|TRBV15
CATSRDREQGRAGELFF
>TRBJ2-5|TRBV12-3/TRBV12-4
CASSPQEGGSETQYF
>TRBJ2-7|TRBV4-3
CASSQAPDIEQYF
>TRBJ2-1|TRBV4-2
CASSLEGSESSYNEQFF
>TRBJ1-1|TRBV5-6
CASSWWSMNTEAFF
>TRBJ1-5|TRBV28
CASSWEVGQGADQPQHF
>TRBJ2-7|TRBV5-5
CASSRTDYEQYF
>TRBJ2-1|TRBV4-3
CASSQGLAGDEQFF
>TRBJ2-3|TRBV5-1
CASRFRRTGSLGDTQYF
>TRBJ1-4|TRBV29-1
CSGRIAEKLFF
>TRBJ2-1|TRBV5-1
CASSLVSSGSTRDNEQFF
>TRBJ1-1|TRBV20-1
CSVKGFDTEAFF
>TRBJ2-3|TRBV28
CASSFFSGGTDTQYF
>TRBJ2-5|TRBV14
CASSHLAYQETQYF
>TRBJ2-1|TRBV29-1
CSVESPERNSYNEQFF
>TRBJ2-7|TRBV7-8
CASSLERSSYEQYF